This T cell receptor (beta chain) is drawn from a study of cytomegalovirus exposure and HLA in healthy donors. As for the study in general: About 180 million T cells yielded approximately 110 million unique TCR beta sequences in earlier analysis. Study-wide points: Per a later analysis, HLA-associated TCR beta chains showed more clonal expansion than other, equally common TCR beta chains. Because they were indistinguishable, some V segments, including TRBV6-2 and TRBV6-3, were excluded.

CDR1 is MNHEY, CDR2 SVGAGI, per germline. The CDR3 is 15 residues long. J was trimmed by 7 bases and V by 5 bases; bases with no gene match: 9. A note on this clone: Its antigen remains unidentified.

PCR employed 60 Vbeta and 13 Jbeta primers. Using immunoSEQ multiplex PCR, the repertoire was profiled, and TCRdb retains in-frame clones only, with some absent. The repertoire consists of 200,000 to 250,000 clones, with more than 65% occurring once and the leading ten covering 0.63%. The rearrangement joins TRBV6-5 to TRBJ1-4; 8 nucleotides agree with TRBD1. Sequencing was done on a sample of PBMCs. This TCR derives from a young man in good health and CMV-seronegative. The CDR3 nucleotides are TGTGCCAGCAGTGACTACAGGGGGAACGGTGAAAAACTGTTTTTT. It is translated as CASSDYRGNGEKLFF.